Reported below is one T cell receptor beta chain. Its cognate antigen is unknown. The germline gives CDR1 SGDLS, CDR2 YYNGEE. This CDR3 is 13 amino acids long. TCRdb re-analyzed the 5' RACE reads; it lists each CDR3 protein once, without DNA. This repertoire includes around 380,000 distinct CDR3 sequences. The source of the sample is a study of monozygotic twins with inflammatory bowel disease. Study-level results: Among T cells, the various subtypes were not distinguishable.

This receptor was identified in a human donor with ulcerative colitis or Crohn's disease, or a healthy co-twin of an affected twin (not recorded which). J is TRBJ2-5 and V is TRBV9. Sequencing used blood. Here the CDR3 reads CASSASIRETQYF.